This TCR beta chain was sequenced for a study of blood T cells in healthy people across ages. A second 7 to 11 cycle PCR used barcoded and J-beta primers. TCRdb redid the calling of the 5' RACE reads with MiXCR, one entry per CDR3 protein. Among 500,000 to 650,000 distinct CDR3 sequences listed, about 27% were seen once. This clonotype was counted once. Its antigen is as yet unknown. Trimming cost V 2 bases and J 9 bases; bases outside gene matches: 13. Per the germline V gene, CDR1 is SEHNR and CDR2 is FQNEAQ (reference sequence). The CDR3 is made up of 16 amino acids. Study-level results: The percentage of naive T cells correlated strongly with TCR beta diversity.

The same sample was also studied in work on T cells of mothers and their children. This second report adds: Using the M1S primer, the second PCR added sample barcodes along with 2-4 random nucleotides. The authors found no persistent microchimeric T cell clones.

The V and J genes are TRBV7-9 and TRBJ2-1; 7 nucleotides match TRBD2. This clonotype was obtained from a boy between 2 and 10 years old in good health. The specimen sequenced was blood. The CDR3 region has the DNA TGTGCCAGCAGCTTATGGCGGGGGTTTTGGTCTACTGAGCAGTTCTTC. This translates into CASSLWRGFWSTEQFF. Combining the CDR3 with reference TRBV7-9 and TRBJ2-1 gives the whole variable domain DTGVSQNPRHKITKRGQNVTFRCDPISEHNRLYWYRQTLGQGPEFLTYFQNEAQLEKSRLLSDRFSAERPKGSFSTLEIQRTEQGDSAMYLCASSLWRGFWSTEQFFGPGTRLTVL.